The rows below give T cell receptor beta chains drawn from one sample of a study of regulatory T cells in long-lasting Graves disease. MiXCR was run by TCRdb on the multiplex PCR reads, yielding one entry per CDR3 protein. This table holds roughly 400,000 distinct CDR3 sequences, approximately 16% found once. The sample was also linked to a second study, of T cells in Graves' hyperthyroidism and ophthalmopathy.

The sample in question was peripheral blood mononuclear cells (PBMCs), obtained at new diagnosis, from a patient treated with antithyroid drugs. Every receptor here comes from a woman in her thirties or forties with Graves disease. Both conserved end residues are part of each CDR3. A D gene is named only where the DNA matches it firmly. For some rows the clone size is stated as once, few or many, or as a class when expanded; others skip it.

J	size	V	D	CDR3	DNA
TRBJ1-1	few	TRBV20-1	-	CSATQTVNTEAFF	TGCAGTGCGACCCAGACAGTGAACACTGAAGCTTTCTTT
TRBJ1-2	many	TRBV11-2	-	CASSLGVGTDGYTF	TGTGCCAGCAGCTTAGGAGTGGGGACGGATGGCTACACCTTC
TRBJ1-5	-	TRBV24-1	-	CATSDLLGQPQHF	TGTGCCACCAGTGATTTGCTTGGACAGCCCCAGCATTTT
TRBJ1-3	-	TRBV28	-	CASSSPGADGNTIYF	TGTGCCAGCAGTTCCCCGGGGGCAGATGGAAACACCATATATTTT
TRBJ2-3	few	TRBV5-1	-	CASSLRVTDTQYF	TGCGCCAGCAGTCTCAGGGTCACAGATACGCAGTATTTT
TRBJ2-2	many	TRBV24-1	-	CATSDSSTNPNTGELFF	TGTGCCACCAGTGATTCCAGTACTAATCCAAACACCGGGGAGCTGTTTTTT
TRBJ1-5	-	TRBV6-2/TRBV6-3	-	CASSYRGPNSNQPQHF	TGTGCCAGCAGTTACCGTGGTCCGAATAGCAATCAGCCCCAGCATTTT
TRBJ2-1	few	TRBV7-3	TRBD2	CASSLSPPAGGSHNEQFF	TGTGCCAGCAGCCTATCCCCGCCAGCGGGAGGGAGCCACAATGAGCAGTTCTTC
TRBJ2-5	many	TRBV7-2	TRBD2	CASSFRGVWETQYF	TGTGCCAGCAGCTTCCGGGGGGTTTGGGAGACCCAGTACTTC
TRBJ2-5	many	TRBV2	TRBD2	CASSTRTSGITLETQYF	TGTGCCAGCAGCACAAGGACTAGCGGGATCACGTTAGAGACCCAGTACTTC
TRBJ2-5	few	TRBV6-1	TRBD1	CASSLGQGIRETQYF	TGTGCCAGCAGCCTGGGACAGGGTATACGGGAGACCCAGTACTTC
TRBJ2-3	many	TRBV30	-	CAWRSLRMEADTQYF	TGTGCCTGGAGAAGCCTCAGGATGGAGGCAGATACGCAGTATTTT
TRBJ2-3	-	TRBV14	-	CASSHLWGRTDTQYF	TGTGCCAGCAGCCATCTCTGGGGACGCACAGATACGCAGTATTTT
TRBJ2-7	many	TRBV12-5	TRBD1	CASGDGTGGIYEQYF	TGTGCTAGTGGCGACGGGACAGGGGGGATCTACGAGCAGTACTTC
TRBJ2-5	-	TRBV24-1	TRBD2	CATSRGLAGIQETQYF	TGTGCCACCAGTAGGGGGCTAGCGGGAATCCAAGAGACCCAGTACTTC
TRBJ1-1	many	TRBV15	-	CATSRDFGLQNTEAFF	TGTGCCACCAGCAGAGATTTTGGGTTGCAGAACACTGAAGCTTTCTTT
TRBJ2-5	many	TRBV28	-	CASSFGRAGEGEETQYF	TGTGCCAGCAGTTTTGGGCGGGCGGGAGAGGGGGAAGAGACCCAGTACTTC
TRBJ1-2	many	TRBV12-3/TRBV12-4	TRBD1	CASRGTGDDYGYTF	TGTGCCAGCAGGGGTACAGGGGATGACTATGGCTACACCTTC
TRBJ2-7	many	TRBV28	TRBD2	CASSLSASGRTRYEQYF	TGTGCCAGCAGTTTATCGGCTAGCGGGAGAACCCGCTACGAGCAGTACTTC
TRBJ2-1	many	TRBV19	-	CATARDQGGNEQFF	TGTGCCACGGCAAGGGACCAAGGGGGTAATGAGCAGTTCTTC
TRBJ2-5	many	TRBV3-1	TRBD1	CASSQETGLGETQYF	TGTGCCAGCAGCCAGGAGACAGGGCTTGGAGAGACCCAGTACTTC
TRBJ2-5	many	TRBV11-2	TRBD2	CASSRLAGGIQETQYF	TGTGCCAGCAGCCGACTAGCGGGAGGCATCCAAGAGACCCAGTACTTC
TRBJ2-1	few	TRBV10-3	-	CAISPGLGDNEQFF	TGTGCCATCAGTCCAGGATTAGGGGACAATGAGCAGTTCTTC
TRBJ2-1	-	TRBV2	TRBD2	CASSRWTSGDNEQFF	TGTGCCAGCAGTAGGTGGACTAGCGGGGACAATGAGCAGTTCTTC